These 30 T cell receptor beta chains were sequenced from one sample in a study of control samples from healthy donors and cancer patients. The repertoire was sequenced with immunoSEQ multiplex PCR; TCRdb's copy has only in-frame clones and lacks some. The table records some 200,000 clones, roughly nine tenths of them present only once. The sample was blood. The origin of the receptors is a woman under 40 in good health.

The table lists this clone with a count of one. The chain is built from TRBV7-3 and TRBJ1-1; D might be TRBD1 (5 bases). Germline loops: CDR1 SGHTA, CDR2 FQGTGA. The CDR3 runs 15 residues. V gave up 5 bases and J gave up 1 base, with 14 bases separating them. Written as DNA, the CDR3 is TGTGCCAGCAGCCTCTCCGGGACCTCGAACACTGAAGCTTTCTTT. Translation gives CASSLSGTSNTEAFF.

The J gene is TRBJ1-3, the V gene TRBV29-1; the match to TRBD1 covers 8 bases. CDR1 is SQVTM, CDR2 ANQGSEA, per germline. CDR3 length: 13 amino acids. V dropped 7 bases and J dropped 0; count of bases not matched to a gene: 2. The CDR3 DNA follows: TGCAGCGGTACAGGGGGCTCTGGAAACACCATATATTTT. As protein: CSGTGGSGNTIYF.

V is TRBV7-8 and J is TRBJ1-3; D unclear. The germline V gene has CDR1 SGHVS and CDR2 FQNEAQ. Trimming removed 1 base at V and 0 bases at J, with 7 bases between. The CDR3 has 15 residues. CDR3: CASSLGTTSGNTIYF. Here the CDR3 DNA reads TGTGCCAGCAGCTTAGGGACCACCTCTGGAAACACCATATATTTT. Supplemented by reference TRBV7-8 and TRBJ1-3, the full variable domain reads GAGVSQSPRYKVAKRGQDVALRCDPISGHVSLFWYQQALGQGPEFLTYFQNEAQLDKSGLPSDRFFAERPEGSVSTLKIQRTQQEDSAVYLCASSLGTTSGNTIYFGEGSWLTVV.

The CDR3, as DNA: TGTGCCAGCAGCTACACAGGGGTTCAGCCCCAGCATTTT. Amino acids: CASSYTGVQPQHF. The V call is TRBV7-9, the J call TRBJ1-5; TRBD1 matches at 7 bases. J lost 6 bases, V lost 4 bases, and 3 bases had no gene match. The CDR3 is made up of 13 amino acids. Germline V gene lookup returns CDR1 SEHNR and CDR2 FQNEAQ (reference sequence).

The rearrangement uses TRBV5-5 and TRBJ2-7; tentatively, D is TRBD1 (6 bases). CDR3 size: 14 residues. Trimming left V 2 bases short and J 7 bases short, with 16 bases between. Germline CDR1 is SGHKS and CDR2 is YYEKEE (reference sequence). Written as DNA, the CDR3 is TGTGCCAGCAGCTTATTCGGCAGGGGCGAAGAGCAGTACTTC. It specifies CASSLFGRGEEQYF. Variable domain in full (rest from reference TRBV5-5 and TRBJ2-7): DAGVTQSPTHLIKTRGQQVTLRCSPISGHKSVSWYQQVLGQGPQFIFQYYEKEERGRGNFPDRFSARQFPNYSSELNVNALLLGDSALYLCASSLFGRGEEQYFGPGTRLTVT.

CDR3 region: CASRRTSGGTNEQFF. As DNA, the CDR3 is TGTGCCAGCAGGCGGACTAGCGGGGGGACCAATGAGCAGTTCTTC. V and J are TRBV2 and TRBJ2-1; 14 bases are a match to TRBD2. The CDR3 is made up of 15 amino acids. Germline V gives CDR1 SNHLY, CDR2 FYNNEI. J gave up 6 bases and V 6 bases, and 4 bases lay outside the gene matches.

This CDR3 reads CAWSVRRGYGYEQYF. CDR3 nucleotide sequence: TGTGCCTGGAGTGTACGCAGGGGCTATGGGTACGAGCAGTACTTC. The rearrangement joins TRBV30 to TRBJ2-7; TRBD1 is a possible D gene (6 bases). V was cut by 0 bases and J by 4 bases, with 16 bases left in between. Looked up from germline, CDR1 is GTSNPN and CDR2 is SVGIG (reference sequence). There are 15 residues in the CDR3.

The chain uses TRBV6-4 and TRBJ2-1, with 10 bases that match TRBD2. The CDR3 runs 14 residues. V gave up 7 bases and J gave up 8 bases; unmatched junction bases: 8. Germline V gene data show CDR1 as MRHNA and CDR2 as SNTAGT. In DNA form, the CDR3 reads TGTGCCAGCAAGGAAGCGGGAGGGGGGGATGAGCAGTTCTTC. It specifies CASKEAGGGDEQFF.

V gene TRBV6-5 combines with J gene TRBJ2-5; D is perhaps TRBD1 (5 bases). Germline V gene sequence: CDR1 MNHEY, CDR2 SVGAGI. V was trimmed by 3 bases and J by 2 bases, leaving 10 bases between them. The CDR3 length is 14 residues. CDR3 DNA sequence: TGTGCCAGCAGTTATGGGGCGTCGCAAGAGACCCAGTACTTC. It codes for CASSYGASQETQYF.

This rearrangement joins TRBV7-6 to TRBJ2-1; D is possibly TRBD1 (6 bases). V shed 1 base and J shed 9 bases, with 19 bases lying between them. Germline V gives CDR1 SGHVS, CDR2 FNYEAQ. This CDR3 has 16 amino acids. CDR3 DNA sequence: TGTGCCAGCAGCTTAGGTCTAGGGGGAGTGGCGGGTGAGCAGTTCTTC. Translation: CASSLGLGGVAGEQFF.

The gene calls are TRBV6-2 or TRBV6-3 and TRBJ1-2; 9 nucleotides agree with TRBD1. CDR3 length: 16 amino acids. V shed 0 bases, J shed 4 bases, and the junction held 6 bases outside the gene matches. Germline CDR1 and CDR2: MNHEY and SVGEGT. Written as DNA, the CDR3 is TGTGCCAGCAGTTACTCGAGGATGACAGGGGGCTATGGCTACACCTTC. Translation: CASSYSRMTGGYGYTF.

This sequence joins TRBV7-6 and TRBJ2-2, with D possibly being TRBD1 (6 bases). The V end lost 1 base, the J end lost 1 base, and 7 bases lay between the germline ends. Looked up from germline, CDR1 is SGHVS and CDR2 is FNYEAQ. The CDR3 is made up of 15 amino acids. The CDR3 DNA is TGTGCCAGCAGCTTAGTAGGGGGGAACACCGGGGAGCTGTTTTTT. This encodes CASSLVGGNTGELFF.

The chain combines TRBV27 with TRBJ1-5; D is unresolved. This CDR3 contains 13 residues. Deletions cut 4 bases from V and 5 bases from J, with 9 bases between. Germline V lookup: CDR1 MNHEY, CDR2 SMNVEV (reference sequence). In DNA form, the CDR3 reads TGTGCCAGCAGTTCTAAGGACGATCAGCCCCAGCATTTT. As protein: CASSSKDDQPQHF.

J is TRBJ2-7 and V is TRBV4-1; 7 nucleotides line up with TRBD2. The ends lost 0 bases at V and 0 bases at J; junction bases unmatched: 8. Per the germline V gene, CDR1 is MGHRA and CDR2 is YSYEKL. The CDR3 consists of 17 residues. This chain's CDR3 is CASSQDRTRGSSYEQYF. As DNA, the CDR3 is TGCGCCAGCAGCCAAGATCGGACGCGGGGGAGCTCCTACGAGCAGTACTTC.

The V and J genes are TRBV11-2 and TRBJ2-5, with D perhaps assigned TRBD1 or TRBD2 (5 bases each). Germline V gene data show CDR1 as SGHAT and CDR2 as FQNNGV. Trimming pared 5 bases from V and 0 bases from J, leaving 10 bases between. This CDR3 is 14 amino acids long. This CDR3 reads CASSGDPYQETQYF. In DNA, the CDR3 is TGTGCCAGCAGCGGGGACCCGTACCAAGAGACCCAGTACTTC.

The chain joins TRBV25-1 to TRBJ1-5; tentative D call: TRBD1 (6 bases). With 6 bases removed from V and 3 bases from J, the gap between germline ends came to 9 bases. The CDR3 runs 13 residues. Germline CDR1 is MGHDK and CDR2 is SYGVNS. This chain's CDR3 is CASRDSHNQPQHF. The CDR3 nucleotides are TGTGCCAGCAGGGACAGCCACAATCAGCCCCAGCATTTT.

The chain combines TRBV6-5 with TRBJ1-1, with TRBD1 matching over 7 bases. J gave up 8 bases and V 0 bases, and 3 bases lay outside the gene matches. The CDR3 extends over 13 amino acids. Germline CDR1 and CDR2: MNHEY and SVGAGI. CDR3 bases: TGTGCCAGCAGTTACTCGGCGGGACAGGAAGCTTTCTTT. This sequence encodes CASSYSAGQEAFF.

The rearrangement links TRBV6-5 to TRBJ1-4; D is perhaps TRBD1 (5 bases). The germline CDR1 and CDR2 sequences are MNHEY and SVGAGI. V was cut by 2 bases and J by 8 bases, with 9 bases left in between. The length of the CDR3 is 13 residues. CDR3 bases: TGTGCCAGCAGTTACAGGGGAGCGGAAAAACTGTTTTTT. It encodes CASSYRGAEKLFF.

The rearrangement uses TRBV5-4 and TRBJ2-2; unclear D gene. Trimming pared 5 bases from V and 4 bases from J, leaving 9 bases between. CDR3 size: 13 residues. Per the germline V gene, CDR1 is SGHNT and CDR2 is YYREEE (reference sequence). The CDR3 here is CASSTVLTGELFF. The CDR3 coding sequence is TGTGCCAGCAGTACAGTACTCACCGGGGAGCTGTTTTTT.

The V gene is TRBV28, the J gene TRBJ1-1, with TRBD1 matching over 8 bases. Unmatched junction bases numbered 12, after V lost 6 bases and J lost 6 bases. The CDR3 length is 15 residues. CDR1 MDHEN and CDR2 SYDVKM come from the germline V gene. CDR3 bases: TGTGCCAGCAGCCCCGAAGCGACAGGGGCCCCTGAAGCTTTCTTT. Encoded protein: CASSPEATGAPEAFF.

The rearrangement uses TRBV4-1 and TRBJ2-2, with D perhaps TRBD1 (7 bases). This CDR3 is 14 amino acids long. Trimming shortened V by 4 bases and J by 5 bases, and 11 bases separated the two germline ends. CDR1 is MGHRA, CDR2 YSYEKL, per germline. This chain's CDR3 is CASSLAGGTGELFF. In DNA form, the CDR3 reads TGCGCCAGCAGCCTTGCAGGGGGGACCGGGGAGCTGTTTTTT.

V usage is TRBV7-3 and J usage is TRBJ2-1; 9 nucleotides line up with TRBD1. CDR3 size: 15 residues. V was clipped by 6 bases and J by 3 bases; unmatched bases: 6. The germline V gene encodes CDR1 SGHTA and CDR2 FQGTGA. The CDR3 nucleotides read TGTGCCAGCAGTCCCGGGACAGGGCTCTACAATGAGCAGTTCTTC. The encoded protein is CASSPGTGLYNEQFF. The full variable domain, with the rest looked up from reference TRBV7-3 and TRBJ2-1, is GAGVSQTPSNKVTEKGKYVELRCDPISGHTALYWYRQSLGQGPEFLIYFQGTGAADDSGLPNDRFFAVRPEGSVSTLKIQRTERGDSAVYLCASSPGTGLYNEQFFGPGTRLTVL.

The chain has TRBV3-1 (or the pseudogene TRBV3-2) and TRBJ2-7, with TRBD2 as a possible D gene (6 bases). Looked up from germline, CDR1 is LGHDT and CDR2 is YNNKEL (reference sequence). The CDR3 is 13 amino acids. Trimming left V 1 base short and J 6 bases short, with 10 bases between. CDR3 sequence: CASSQVLGGEQYF. The CDR3 DNA sequence: TGTGCCAGCAGCCAAGTTCTGGGGGGCGAGCAGTACTTC.

The chain is built from TRBV4-3 and TRBJ2-7; TRBD1 is a possible D gene (6 bases). The ends were cut back, 0 bases at V and 4 bases at J, with 13 bases in the middle. Germline values: CDR1 LGHNA, CDR2 YSLEER. This CDR3 is 15 amino acids long. The CDR3 coding sequence is TGCGCCAGCAGCCAAGATCTCAGGGGCGGGTACGAGCAGTACTTC. Its translation is CASSQDLRGGYEQYF.

The V and J genes are TRBV13 and TRBJ2-6; 7 nucleotides align to TRBD1. J lost 0 bases, V lost 3 bases, and 2 bases had no gene match. The germline CDR1 and CDR2 sequences are PRHDT and FYEKMQ (reference sequence). There are 16 residues in the CDR3. DNA of the CDR3: TGTGCCAGCAGCTTTTGGGACAGCTCTGGGGCCAACGTCCTGACTTTC. Translated, it gives CASSFWDSSGANVLTF.

There are a few counts of this clone. Other DNA sequences of this sample code for an identical CDR3. V is TRBV27 and J is TRBJ2-6; 10 bases agree with TRBD1. The CDR3 consists of 19 residues. Losses at the gene ends were 3 bases for V and 1 base for J; bases not matched to a gene: 9. Looked up from germline, CDR1 is MNHEY and CDR2 is SMNVEV (reference sequence). The CDR3 DNA sequence: TGTGCCAGCAGTTTGACCCCGGGACAGGGGTTGTCTGGGGCCAACGTCCTGACTTTC. This codes for CASSLTPGQGLSGANVLTF.

The CDR3 protein is CASSVVVGGEQYF. CDR3 bases: TGTGCCAGCAGCGTAGTTGTGGGCGGCGAGCAGTACTTC. V gene TRBV9 combines with J gene TRBJ2-7, with unresolved D. The CDR3 runs to 13 residues. Germline-derived CDR1 and CDR2 are SGDLS and YYNGEE. V was pared by 0 bases and J by 6 bases, with 10 bases between.

In DNA, the CDR3 is TGTGCCTGGAGTGTACTGGCAACCAATCAGCCCCAGCATTTT. It codes for CAWSVLATNQPQHF. The rearrangement uses TRBV30 and TRBJ1-5; D not certain. Germline values: CDR1 GTSNPN, CDR2 SVGIG (reference sequence). The V end lost 0 bases, the J end lost 3 bases, and 9 bases lay between the germline ends. The length of the CDR3 is 14 residues.

The chain uses TRBV7-9 and TRBJ2-5; D may be TRBD2 (6 bases). Trimming cost V 5 bases and J 4 bases, with 8 bases left between them. Germline V lookup: CDR1 SEHNR, CDR2 FQNEAQ (reference sequence). The CDR3 runs to 12 residues. The CDR3 DNA is TGTGCCAGCAGCCGGGGGATAGAGACCCAGTACTTC. Encoded protein: CASSRGIETQYF.

Regarding this clone: Other DNA variants within this sample encode the same CDR3. The chain is built from TRBV7-3 and TRBJ1-1; tentatively, D is TRBD1 (5 bases). This CDR3 has 13 residues. Germline assignment: CDR1 SGHTA and CDR2 FQGTGA. Between the trimmed V and J ends, which lost 2 bases and 4 bases, there was a span of 8 bases. CDR3 residues: CASSLSGGTEAFF. Here the CDR3 DNA reads TGTGCCAGCAGCTTATCGGGGGGCACTGAAGCTTTCTTT.